Listed below are T cell receptor beta chains from one sample, sequenced in a study of blood T cells in healthy people across ages. From the 5' RACE reads, TCRdb called clonotypes with MiXCR, one entry per CDR3 protein. The data hold about 1.8 million distinct CDR3 sequences, with less than 50% observed a single time. The specimen sequenced was blood. The receptor set was obtained from a woman aged 40-49 years in good health. Both conserved end residues are part of each CDR3. The D gene is left open where the match is weak. Not all rows give a size; the values are once, few, many and, for expanded clones, a class.

CDR3 length: 11; D gene: TRBD2; clone size: .; J gene: TRBJ2-5; V gene: TRBV7-2; CDR3 DNA: TGTGCCAGCAGCGCGACTAGCGGGGAGTACTTC; CDR3 protein: CASSATSGEYF
CDR3 length: 16; D gene: TRBD1; clone size: .; J gene: TRBJ2-5; V gene: TRBV2; CDR3 DNA: TGTGCCAGCAGTGATTACCGGGACAGGGGGTACAATGAGCAGTACTTC; CDR3 protein: CASSDYRDRGYNEQYF
CDR3 length: 17; D gene: TRBD2; clone size: .; J gene: TRBJ2-1; V gene: TRBV7-2; CDR3 DNA: TGTGCCAGCAGCTCCGTAGTGGGCCGGGGGGGATACAATGAGCAGTTCTTC; CDR3 protein: CASSSVVGRGGYNEQFF
CDR3 length: 15; D gene: TRBD2; clone size: few; J gene: TRBJ2-3; V gene: TRBV20-1; CDR3 DNA: TGCAGTGCCCGACCGCTAGCGGGGGTCTCAGATACGCAGTATTTT; CDR3 protein: CSARPLAGVSDTQYF
CDR3 length: 16; D gene: TRBD2; clone size: once; J gene: TRBJ2-5; V gene: TRBV4-3; CDR3 DNA: TGCGCCAGCAGCCAAACCGCCGGGGGGGCCAGGGAGACCCAGTACTTC; CDR3 protein: CASSQTAGGARETQYF
CDR3 length: 16; D gene: TRBD1; clone size: .; J gene: TRBJ1-5; V gene: TRBV28; CDR3 DNA: TGTGCCAGCAGATCCCAGGGGGACCTTAGCAATCAGCCCCAGCATTTT; CDR3 protein: CASRSQGDLSNQPQHF
CDR3 length: 17; D gene: TRBD2; clone size: .; J gene: TRBJ2-5; V gene: TRBV7-2; CDR3 DNA: TGTGCCAGCAGCTATGACTCCGGGACTAGGTTCCAAGAGACCCAGTACTTC; CDR3 protein: CASSYDSGTRFQETQYF
CDR3 length: 16; D gene: .; clone size: few; J gene: TRBJ2-1; V gene: TRBV4-2; CDR3 DNA: TGTGCCAGCAGCCAAGACTCCGGGATGACCTACAATGAGCAGTTCTTC; CDR3 protein: CASSQDSGMTYNEQFF
CDR3 length: 11; D gene: .; clone size: few; J gene: TRBJ2-7; V gene: TRBV20-1; CDR3 DNA: TGCAGTGCTACTAGCTCCTACGAGCAGTACTTC; CDR3 protein: CSATSSYEQYF
CDR3 length: 15; D gene: .; clone size: .; J gene: TRBJ2-6; V gene: TRBV6-1; CDR3 DNA: TGTGCCAGCAGGGATGCAGCCTCTGGGGCCAACGTCCTGACTTTC; CDR3 protein: CASRDAASGANVLTF
CDR3 length: 14; D gene: .; clone size: once; J gene: TRBJ1-2; V gene: TRBV24-1; CDR3 DNA: TGTGCCACCCAAAGTCAGGGAGGGAACTATGGCTACACCTTC; CDR3 protein: CATQSQGGNYGYTF